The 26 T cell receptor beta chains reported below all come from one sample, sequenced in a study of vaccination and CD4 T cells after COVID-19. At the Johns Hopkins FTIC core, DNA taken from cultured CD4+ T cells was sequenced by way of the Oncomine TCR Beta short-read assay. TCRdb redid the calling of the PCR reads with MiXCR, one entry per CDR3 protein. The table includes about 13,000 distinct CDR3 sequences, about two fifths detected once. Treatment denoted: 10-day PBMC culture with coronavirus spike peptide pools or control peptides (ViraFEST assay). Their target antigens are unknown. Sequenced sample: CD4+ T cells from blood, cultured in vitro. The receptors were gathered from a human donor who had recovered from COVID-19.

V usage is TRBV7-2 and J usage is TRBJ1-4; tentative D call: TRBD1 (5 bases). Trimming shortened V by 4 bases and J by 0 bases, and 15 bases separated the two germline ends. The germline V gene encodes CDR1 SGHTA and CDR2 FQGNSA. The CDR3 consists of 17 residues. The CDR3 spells CASSSLRDGATNEKLFF. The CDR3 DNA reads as TGTGCCAGCAGCTCCCTAAGGGACGGCGCAACTAATGAAAAACTGTTTTTT.

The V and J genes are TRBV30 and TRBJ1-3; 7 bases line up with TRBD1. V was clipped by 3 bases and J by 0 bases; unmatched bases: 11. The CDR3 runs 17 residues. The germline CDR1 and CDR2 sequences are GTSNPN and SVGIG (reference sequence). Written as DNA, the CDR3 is TGTGCCTGGAGGGGAGGGACAGCCCGACCCTCTGGAAACACCATATATTTT. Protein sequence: CAWRGGTARPSGNTIYF.

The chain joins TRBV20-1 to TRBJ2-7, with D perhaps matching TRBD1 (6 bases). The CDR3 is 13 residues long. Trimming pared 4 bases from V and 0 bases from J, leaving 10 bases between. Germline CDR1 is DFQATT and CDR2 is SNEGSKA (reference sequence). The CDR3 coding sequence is TGCAGTGCTACCTGGACAGACTCCTACGAGCAGTACTTC. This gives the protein CSATWTDSYEQYF.

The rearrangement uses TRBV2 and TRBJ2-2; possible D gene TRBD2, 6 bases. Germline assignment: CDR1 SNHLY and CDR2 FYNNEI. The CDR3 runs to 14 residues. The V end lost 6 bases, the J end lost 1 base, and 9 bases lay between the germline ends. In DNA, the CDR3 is TGTGCCAGCAGGGGGGGAAAGAACACCGGGGAGCTGTTTTTT. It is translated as CASRGGKNTGELFF.

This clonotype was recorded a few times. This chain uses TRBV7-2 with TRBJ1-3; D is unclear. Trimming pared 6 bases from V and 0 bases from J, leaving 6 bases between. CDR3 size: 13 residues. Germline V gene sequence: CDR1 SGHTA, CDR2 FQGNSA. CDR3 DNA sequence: TGTGCCAGCAGAGTGAGCTCTGGAAACACCATATATTTT. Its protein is CASRVSSGNTIYF.

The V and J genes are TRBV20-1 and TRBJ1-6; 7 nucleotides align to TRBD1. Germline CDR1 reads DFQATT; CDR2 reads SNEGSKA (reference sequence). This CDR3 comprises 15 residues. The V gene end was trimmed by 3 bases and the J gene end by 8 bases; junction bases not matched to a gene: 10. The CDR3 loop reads CSASKTGRGDSPLHF. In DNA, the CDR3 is TGCAGTGCTAGCAAGACAGGGAGAGGAGATTCACCCCTCCACTTT.

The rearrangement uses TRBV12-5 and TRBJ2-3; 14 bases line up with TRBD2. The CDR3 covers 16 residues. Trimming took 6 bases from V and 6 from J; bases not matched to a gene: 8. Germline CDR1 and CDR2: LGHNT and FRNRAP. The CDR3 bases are TGTGCTAGTGGCAGAGGGACTAGCGGGAGTTTCGATACGCAGTATTTT. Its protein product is CASGRGTSGSFDTQYF.

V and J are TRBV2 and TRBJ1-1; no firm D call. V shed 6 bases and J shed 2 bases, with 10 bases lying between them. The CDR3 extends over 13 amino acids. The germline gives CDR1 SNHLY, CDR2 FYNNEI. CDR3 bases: TGTGCCAGCAGGAAGGAGGGCAACACTGAAGCTTTCTTT. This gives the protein CASRKEGNTEAFF.

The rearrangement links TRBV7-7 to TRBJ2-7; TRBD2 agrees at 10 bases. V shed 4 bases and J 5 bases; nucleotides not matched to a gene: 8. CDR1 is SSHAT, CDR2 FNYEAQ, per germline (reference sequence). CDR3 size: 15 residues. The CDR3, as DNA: TGTGCCAGCAGCTCAGGACTAGCGGCGATGGACGAGCAGTACTTC. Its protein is CASSSGLAAMDEQYF.

CDR3 sequence reads: CAWGVGDTQYF. The CDR3 bases are TGTGCCTGGGGGGTGGGCGACACGCAGTATTTT. The V and J genes are TRBV30 and TRBJ2-3; D remains unclear. The length of the CDR3 is 11 residues. Germline lookup yields CDR1 GTSNPN and CDR2 SVGIG (reference sequence). V was trimmed by 5 bases and J by 9 bases, leaving 12 bases between them.

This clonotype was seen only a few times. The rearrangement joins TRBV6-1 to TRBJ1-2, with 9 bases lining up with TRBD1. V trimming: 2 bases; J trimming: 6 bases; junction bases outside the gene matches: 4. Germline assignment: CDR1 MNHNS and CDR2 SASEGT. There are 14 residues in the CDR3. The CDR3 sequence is CASSEQQGADGYTF. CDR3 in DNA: TGTGCCAGCAGTGAACAACAGGGGGCGGATGGCTACACCTTC.

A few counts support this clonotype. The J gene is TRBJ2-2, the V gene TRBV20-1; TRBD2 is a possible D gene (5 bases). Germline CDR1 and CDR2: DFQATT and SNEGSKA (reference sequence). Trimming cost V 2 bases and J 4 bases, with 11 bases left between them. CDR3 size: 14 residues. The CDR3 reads CSARWGGGTGELFF. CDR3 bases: TGCAGTGCTAGATGGGGTGGAGGCACCGGGGAGCTGTTTTTT.

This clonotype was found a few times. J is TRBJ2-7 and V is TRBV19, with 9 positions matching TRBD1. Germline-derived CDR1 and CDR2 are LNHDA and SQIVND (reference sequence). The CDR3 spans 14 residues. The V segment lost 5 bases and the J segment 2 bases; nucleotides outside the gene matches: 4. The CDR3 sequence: CASSLGTGTYEQYF. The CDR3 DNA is TGTGCCAGTAGTTTAGGGACAGGGACCTACGAGCAGTACTTC.

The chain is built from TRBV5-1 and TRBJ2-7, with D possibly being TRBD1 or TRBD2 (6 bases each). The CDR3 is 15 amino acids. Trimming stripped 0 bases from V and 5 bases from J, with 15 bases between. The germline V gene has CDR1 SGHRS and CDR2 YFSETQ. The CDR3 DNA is TGCGCCAGCAGCTTGGAGGGGGGTTGGGTGCACGAGCAGTACTTC. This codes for CASSLEGGWVHEQYF. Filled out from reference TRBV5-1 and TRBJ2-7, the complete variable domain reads KAGVTQTPRYLIKTRGQQVTLSCSPISGHRSVSWYQQTPGQGLQFLFEYFSETQRNKGNFPGRFSGRQFSNSRSEMNVSTLELGDSALYLCASSLEGGWVHEQYFGPGTRLTVT.

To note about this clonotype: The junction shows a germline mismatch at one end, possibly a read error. CDR3: CASSPQPGLGGPF. The CDR3 nucleotides are TGTGCCAGCAGTCCACAACCGGGACTCGGGGGCCCATTT. V and J are TRBV27 and TRBJ2-3; either TRBD1 or TRBD2 may fit D (6 bases each). CDR1 and CDR2 from the germline V gene are MNHEY and SMNVEV (reference sequence). The CDR3 is made up of 13 amino acids.

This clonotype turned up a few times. The CDR3 protein is CAWCADSAGSPLHF. CDR3 DNA sequence: TGTGCCTGGTGTGCGGACAGCGCCGGGTCACCCCTCCACTTT. The chain carries TRBV30 and TRBJ1-6; the D gene is possibly TRBD1 (6 bases). Trimming shortened V by 5 bases and J by 10 bases, and 18 bases separated the two germline ends. Germline assignment: CDR1 GTSNPN and CDR2 SVGIG (reference sequence). The CDR3 spans 14 residues.

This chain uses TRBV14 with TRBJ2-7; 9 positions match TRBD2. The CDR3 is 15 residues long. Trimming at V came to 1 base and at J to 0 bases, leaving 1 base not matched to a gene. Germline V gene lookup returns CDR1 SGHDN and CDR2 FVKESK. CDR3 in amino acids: CASSQGLAASYEQYF. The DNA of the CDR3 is TGTGCCAGCAGCCAAGGACTAGCGGCCTCCTACGAGCAGTACTTC.

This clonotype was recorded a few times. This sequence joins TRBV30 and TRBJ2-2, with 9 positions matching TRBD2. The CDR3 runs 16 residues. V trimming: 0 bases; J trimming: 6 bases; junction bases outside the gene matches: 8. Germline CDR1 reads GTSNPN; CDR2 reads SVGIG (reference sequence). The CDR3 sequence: CAWSVRRAGGPGELFF. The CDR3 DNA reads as TGTGCCTGGAGTGTACGTCGAGCGGGAGGTCCCGGGGAGCTGTTTTTT.

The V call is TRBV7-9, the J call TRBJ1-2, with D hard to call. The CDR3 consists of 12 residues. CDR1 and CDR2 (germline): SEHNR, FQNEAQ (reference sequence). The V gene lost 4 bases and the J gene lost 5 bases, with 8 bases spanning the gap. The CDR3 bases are TGTGCCAGCAGCTACGACCTTTATGGCTACACCTTC. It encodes CASSYDLYGYTF.

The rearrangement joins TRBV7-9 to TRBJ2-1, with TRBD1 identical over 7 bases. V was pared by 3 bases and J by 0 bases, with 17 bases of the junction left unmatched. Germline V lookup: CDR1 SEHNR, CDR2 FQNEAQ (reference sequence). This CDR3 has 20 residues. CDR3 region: CASSFPRPRYRGSSYNEQFF. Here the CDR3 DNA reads TGTGCCAGCAGCTTCCCACGACCACGGTACAGGGGAAGCTCCTACAATGAGCAGTTCTTC.

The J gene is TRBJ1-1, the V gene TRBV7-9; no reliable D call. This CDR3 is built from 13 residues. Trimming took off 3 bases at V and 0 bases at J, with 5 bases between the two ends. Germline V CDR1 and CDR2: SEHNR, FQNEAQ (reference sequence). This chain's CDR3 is CASSLEVNTEAFF. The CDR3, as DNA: TGTGCCAGCAGCTTGGAAGTGAACACTGAAGCTTTCTTT. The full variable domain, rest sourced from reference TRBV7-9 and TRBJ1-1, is DTGVSQNPRHKITKRGQNVTFRCDPISEHNRLYWYRQTLGQGPEFLTYFQNEAQLEKSRLLSDRFSAERPKGSFSTLEIQRTEQGDSAMYLCASSLEVNTEAFFGQGTRLTVV.

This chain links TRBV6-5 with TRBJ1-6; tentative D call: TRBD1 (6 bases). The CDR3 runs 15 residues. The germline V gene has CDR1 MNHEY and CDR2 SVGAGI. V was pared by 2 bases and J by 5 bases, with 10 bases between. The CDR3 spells CASSYAHRDNSPLHF. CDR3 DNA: TGTGCCAGCAGTTACGCCCACAGGGATAATTCACCCCTCCACTTT.

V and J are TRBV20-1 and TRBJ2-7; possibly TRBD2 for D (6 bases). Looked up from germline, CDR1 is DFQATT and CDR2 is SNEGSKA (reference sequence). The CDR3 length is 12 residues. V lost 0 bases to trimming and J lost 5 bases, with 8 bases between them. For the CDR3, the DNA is TGCAGTGCTAGAGAAGGGGAGGACGAGCAGTACTTC. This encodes CSAREGEDEQYF.

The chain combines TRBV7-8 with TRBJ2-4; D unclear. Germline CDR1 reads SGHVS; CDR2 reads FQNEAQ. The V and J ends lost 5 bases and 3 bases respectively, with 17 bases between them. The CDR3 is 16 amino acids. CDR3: CASSPHRWFVKNIQYF. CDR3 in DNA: TGTGCCAGCAGCCCTCACCGGTGGTTTGTCAAAAACATTCAGTACTTC.

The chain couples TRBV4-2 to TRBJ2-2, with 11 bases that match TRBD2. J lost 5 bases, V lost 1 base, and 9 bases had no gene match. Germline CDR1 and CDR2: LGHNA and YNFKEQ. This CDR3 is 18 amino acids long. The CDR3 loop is CASSQATSGSLATGELFF. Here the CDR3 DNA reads TGTGCCAGCAGCCAAGCCACTAGCGGGAGTCTTGCAACCGGGGAGCTGTTTTTT.

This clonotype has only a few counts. CDR3 sequence: CASRDNIRTGMNQPQHF. The CDR3 DNA reads TGTGCCAGTAGGGATAATATAAGGACAGGGATGAATCAGCCCCAGCATTTT. The chain has TRBV19 and TRBJ1-5; the match to TRBD1 covers 8 bases. CDR3 length equals 17 residues. Trimming took 6 bases from V and 4 from J; bases not matched to a gene: 14. The germline CDR1 and CDR2 sequences are LNHDA and SQIVND (reference sequence).